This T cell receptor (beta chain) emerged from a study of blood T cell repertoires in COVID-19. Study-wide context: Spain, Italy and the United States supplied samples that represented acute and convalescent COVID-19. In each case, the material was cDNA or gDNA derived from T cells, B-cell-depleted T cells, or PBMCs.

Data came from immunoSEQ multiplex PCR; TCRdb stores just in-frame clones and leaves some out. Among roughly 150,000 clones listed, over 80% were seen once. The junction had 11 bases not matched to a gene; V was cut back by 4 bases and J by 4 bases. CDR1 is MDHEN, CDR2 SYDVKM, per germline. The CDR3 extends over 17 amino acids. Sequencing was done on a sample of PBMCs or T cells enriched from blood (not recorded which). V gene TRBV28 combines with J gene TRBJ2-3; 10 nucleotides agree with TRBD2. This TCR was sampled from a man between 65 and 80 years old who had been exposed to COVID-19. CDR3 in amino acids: CASSSSLLAGVADTQYF. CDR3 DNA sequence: TGTGCCAGCAGTTCGTCCCTTCTAGCGGGAGTCGCAGATACGCAGTATTTT.